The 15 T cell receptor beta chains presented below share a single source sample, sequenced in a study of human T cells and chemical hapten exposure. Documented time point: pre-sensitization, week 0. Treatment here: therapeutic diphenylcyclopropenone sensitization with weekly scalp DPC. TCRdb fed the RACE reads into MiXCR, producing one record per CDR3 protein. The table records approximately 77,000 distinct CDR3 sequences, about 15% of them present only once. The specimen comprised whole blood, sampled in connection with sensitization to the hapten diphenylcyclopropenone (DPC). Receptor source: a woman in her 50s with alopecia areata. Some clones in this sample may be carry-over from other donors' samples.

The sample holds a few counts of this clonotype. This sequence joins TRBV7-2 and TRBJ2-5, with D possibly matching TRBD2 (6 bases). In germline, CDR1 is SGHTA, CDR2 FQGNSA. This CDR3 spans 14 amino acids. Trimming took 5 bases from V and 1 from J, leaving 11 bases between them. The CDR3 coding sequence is TGTGCCAGCAGCACCAGCGGGCCCCAAGAGACCCAGTACTTC. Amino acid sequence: CASSTSGPQETQYF.

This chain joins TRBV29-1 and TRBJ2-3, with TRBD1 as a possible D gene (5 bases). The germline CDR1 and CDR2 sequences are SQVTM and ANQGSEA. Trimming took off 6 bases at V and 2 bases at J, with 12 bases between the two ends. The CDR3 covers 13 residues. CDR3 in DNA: TGCAGCGTAAGGGGCCTAAACACAGATACGCAGTATTTT. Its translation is CSVRGLNTDTQYF.

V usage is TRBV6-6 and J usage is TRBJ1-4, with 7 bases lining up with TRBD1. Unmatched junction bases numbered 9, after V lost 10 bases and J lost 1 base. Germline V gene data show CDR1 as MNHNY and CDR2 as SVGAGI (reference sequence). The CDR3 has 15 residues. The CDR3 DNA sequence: TGTGCCACAGGAGGGGGCGCGTTAACTAATGAAAAACTGTTTTTT. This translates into CATGGGALTNEKLFF.

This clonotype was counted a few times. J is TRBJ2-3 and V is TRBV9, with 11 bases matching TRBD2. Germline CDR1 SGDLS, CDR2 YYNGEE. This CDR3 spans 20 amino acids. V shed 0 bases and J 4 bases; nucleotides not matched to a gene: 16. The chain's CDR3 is CASSVAPWTSGLSPPDTQYF. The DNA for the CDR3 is TGTGCCAGCAGCGTAGCCCCTTGGACTAGCGGGTTAAGCCCCCCAGATACGCAGTATTTT.

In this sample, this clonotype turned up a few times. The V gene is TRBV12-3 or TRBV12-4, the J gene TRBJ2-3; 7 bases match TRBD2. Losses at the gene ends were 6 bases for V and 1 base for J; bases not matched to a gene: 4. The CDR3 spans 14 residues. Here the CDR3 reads CASRLTSGTDTQYF. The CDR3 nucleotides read TGTGCCAGCAGATTAACTAGCGGCACAGATACGCAGTATTTT.

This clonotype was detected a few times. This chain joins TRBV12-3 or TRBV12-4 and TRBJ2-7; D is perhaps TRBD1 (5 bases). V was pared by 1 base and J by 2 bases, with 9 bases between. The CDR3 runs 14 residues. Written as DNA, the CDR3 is TGTGCCAGCAGTTTAGAAGACAGTGCCTACGAGCAGTACTTC. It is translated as CASSLEDSAYEQYF.

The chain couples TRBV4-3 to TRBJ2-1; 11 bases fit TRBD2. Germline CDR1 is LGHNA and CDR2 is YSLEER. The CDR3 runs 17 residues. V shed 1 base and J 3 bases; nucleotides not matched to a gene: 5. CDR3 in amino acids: CASSQGLGLADYNEQFF. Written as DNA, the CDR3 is TGCGCCAGCAGCCAAGGGTTGGGACTAGCGGACTACAATGAGCAGTTCTTC.

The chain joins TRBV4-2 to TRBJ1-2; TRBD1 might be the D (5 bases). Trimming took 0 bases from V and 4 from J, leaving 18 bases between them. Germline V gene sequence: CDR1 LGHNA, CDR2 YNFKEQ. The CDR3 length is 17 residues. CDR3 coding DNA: TGTGCCAGCAGCCAAGATTGGATAAGACAGCAAATCTATGGCTACACCTTC. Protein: CASSQDWIRQQIYGYTF.

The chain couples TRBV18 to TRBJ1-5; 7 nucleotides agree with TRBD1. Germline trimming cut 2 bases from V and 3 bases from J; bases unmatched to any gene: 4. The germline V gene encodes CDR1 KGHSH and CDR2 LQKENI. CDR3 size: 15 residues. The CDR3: CASSPDRDFNQPQHF. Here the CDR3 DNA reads TGTGCCAGCTCACCAGACAGGGATTTCAATCAGCCCCAGCATTTT.

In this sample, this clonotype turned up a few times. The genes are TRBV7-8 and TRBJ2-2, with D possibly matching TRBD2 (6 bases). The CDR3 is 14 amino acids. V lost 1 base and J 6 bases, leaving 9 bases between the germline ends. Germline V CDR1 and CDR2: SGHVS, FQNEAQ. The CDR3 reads CASSLGLASGELFF. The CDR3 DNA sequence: TGTGCCAGCAGCTTAGGGCTAGCGTCCGGGGAGCTGTTTTTT.

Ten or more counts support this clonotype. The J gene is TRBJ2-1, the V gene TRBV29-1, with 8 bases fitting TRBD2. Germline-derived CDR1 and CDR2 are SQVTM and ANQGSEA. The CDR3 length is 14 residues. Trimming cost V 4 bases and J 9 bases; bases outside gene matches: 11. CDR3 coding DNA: TGCAGCGTTGTGCCCCCGGGAGGGAGCGGTGAGCAGTTCTTC. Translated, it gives CSVVPPGGSGEQFF.

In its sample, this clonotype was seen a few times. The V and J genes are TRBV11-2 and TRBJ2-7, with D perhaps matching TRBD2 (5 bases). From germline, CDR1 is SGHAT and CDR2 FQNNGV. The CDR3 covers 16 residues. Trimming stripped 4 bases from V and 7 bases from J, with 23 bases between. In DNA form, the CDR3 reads TGTGCCAGCAGCTCCGAGGGCCGGACGGCCAGCTGGGAGCAGTACTTC. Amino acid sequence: CASSSEGRTASWEQYF.

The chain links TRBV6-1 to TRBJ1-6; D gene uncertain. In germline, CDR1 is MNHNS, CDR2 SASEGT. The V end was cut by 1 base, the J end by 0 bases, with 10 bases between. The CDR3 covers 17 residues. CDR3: CASSEDLASSYNSPLHF. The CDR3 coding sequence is TGTGCCAGCAGTGAAGATTTGGCGAGCTCCTATAATTCACCCCTCCACTTT.

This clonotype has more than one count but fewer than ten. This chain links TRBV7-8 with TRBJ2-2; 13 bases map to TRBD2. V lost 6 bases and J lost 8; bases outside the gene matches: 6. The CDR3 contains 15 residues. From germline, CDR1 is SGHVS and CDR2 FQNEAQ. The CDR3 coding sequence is TGTGCCAGCAGACTAGCGGGAGGGCCTGGTGGGGAGCTGTTTTTT. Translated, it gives CASRLAGGPGGELFF.

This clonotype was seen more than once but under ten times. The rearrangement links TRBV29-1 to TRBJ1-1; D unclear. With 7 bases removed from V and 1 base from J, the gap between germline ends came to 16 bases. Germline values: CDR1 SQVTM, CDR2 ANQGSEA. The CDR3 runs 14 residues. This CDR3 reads CSGVGMTGNTEAFF. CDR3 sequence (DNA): TGCAGCGGCGTTGGTATGACCGGGAACACTGAAGCTTTCTTT. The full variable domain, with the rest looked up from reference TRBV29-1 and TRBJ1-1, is SAVISQKPSRDICQRGTSLTIQCQVDSQVTMMFWYRQQPGQSLTLIATANQGSEATYESGFVIDKFPISRPNLTFSTLTVSNMSPEDSSIYLCSGVGMTGNTEAFFGQGTRLTVV.